The clone carrying this TCR beta chain showed up just a few times. Its matching antigen is unknown. V shed 4 bases and J 4 bases; nucleotides not matched to a gene: 9. Germline CDR1 and CDR2: SGDLS and YYNGEE. The CDR3 spans 18 residues. This sample was included in a study of T-cell memory formation after mild COVID-19. One entry per CDR3 protein, called by TCRdb with MiXCR from the 5' RACE reads. The sample lists hundreds of thousands of distinct CDR3 sequences, around a sixth occurring once. Study observations and caveats: CD4/CD8 balance held among clones contracting day 15 to 85, and later expanders leaned CD4+. Mainly CM and EM harbored the contracting CD4+ clones; mainly EMRA harbored the CD8+ ones.

Sequences were obtained from PBMCs or a T cell subset sorted from them (not recorded which). The gene calls are TRBV9 and TRBJ2-2; 14 nucleotides match TRBD2. This receptor was identified in a man younger than 35 who had mild COVID-19 (a few samples of this study predate the infection). Cell type and time point are not known. The CDR3 nucleotides are TGTGCCAGCAGCCCCGGACTAGCGGGGGGCGAGGGCACCGGGGAGCTGTTTTTT. Its translation: CASSPGLAGGEGTGELFF.